This T cell receptor beta chain originates from a study of OX40 agonist ivuxolimab in advanced cancers. Study-wide context: Dosing consisted of intravenous ivuxolimab at 0.01 to 10 mg/kg every 2 weeks. The diagnoses of dose-escalation patients were hepatocellular carcinoma, melanoma, renal cell or head and neck cancer.

Note on this clone: Its cognate antigen is unknown.

The protocol was immunoSEQ multiplex PCR, while the TCRdb copy is restricted to in-frame clones and leaves out a portion. The data show nearly 80,000 clones, 90% seen once. Enrollment shut out patients with autoimmune disease history or systemic immunosuppression. Study results and caveats: Mean expanded clone counts were higher in CD8+ than CD4+ T cells.

Deletions cut 0 bases from V and 0 bases from J, with 9 bases between. Germline V gene sequence: CDR1 SGHVS, CDR2 FQNEAQ. The CDR3 totals 15 residues. The specimen comprised CD4+ or CD8+ T cells sorted from blood, sampled in a trial of the OX40 agonist ivuxolimab. This chain joins TRBV7-8 and TRBJ2-7, with a possible D match to TRBD1 (6 bases). The TCR originated in an adult with an advanced solid tumor such as melanoma, head and neck, liver or kidney cancer. The CDR3: CASSLAGGSSYEQYF. The CDR3 DNA reads as TGTGCCAGCAGCTTAGCAGGGGGAAGCTCCTACGAGCAGTACTTC.